The 14 T cell receptor beta chains below all came from one sample that was sequenced in a study of shared clonotypes between healthy human individuals. Produced via immunoSEQ multiplex PCR; TCRdb's table is partial and in-frame only. Of over 400,000 clones in the sample, 90% to 97% were seen once. The sample comprised naive CD4+ T cells sorted from blood. Subset: CD45RA+ positively selected. The receptors here all came from a woman younger than 45 in good health.

The V and J genes are TRBV29-1 and TRBJ2-5; D might be TRBD2 (6 bases). The CDR3 has 15 residues. Germline CDR1 is SQVTM and CDR2 is ANQGSEA. V was shortened by 8 bases and J by 5 bases, with 24 bases between the two germline ends. The CDR3 region has the DNA TGCAGCTCATCGGGTGGAGGGGCAGGTTTGGAGACCCAGTACTTC. Its translation: CSSSGGGAGLETQYF.

This clone has only one observation. V gene TRBV5-1 combines with J gene TRBJ2-3; D remains ambiguous. The CDR3 is 13 residues long. Germline lookup yields CDR1 SGHRS and CDR2 YFSETQ. The V end was cut by 3 bases, the J end by 0 bases, with 5 bases between. CDR3 coding DNA: TGCGCCAGCAGCTCCGACAGCACAGATACGCAGTATTTT. Its protein is CASSSDSTDTQYF.

The V call is TRBV5-1, the J call TRBJ1-4; no definite D call. Germline CDR1 and CDR2: SGHRS and YFSETQ. V gave up 4 bases and J gave up 0 bases, with 10 bases separating them. CDR3 size: 15 residues. The CDR3 DNA follows: TGCGCCAGCAGCCCAGATCTTGCAACTAATGAAAAACTGTTTTTT. This sequence encodes CASSPDLATNEKLFF. Full variable domain (missing parts from reference TRBV5-1 and TRBJ1-4): KAGVTQTPRYLIKTRGQQVTLSCSPISGHRSVSWYQQTPGQGLQFLFEYFSETQRNKGNFPGRFSGRQFSNSRSEMNVSTLELGDSALYLCASSPDLATNEKLFFGSGTQLSVL.

The V gene is TRBV5-1, the J gene TRBJ2-7, with TRBD2 matching over 9 bases. Trimming took 2 bases from V and 6 from J; bases not matched to a gene: 6. Per germline, CDR1 SGHRS and CDR2 YFSETQ. The CDR3 extends over 14 amino acids. The CDR3 is CASSFASGTPEQYF. CDR3 bases: TGCGCCAGCAGCTTCGCTAGCGGGACCCCCGAGCAGTACTTC.

The chain links TRBV11-2 to TRBJ1-5, with 7 bases lining up with TRBD1. This CDR3 contains 15 residues. V shed 7 bases and J 9 bases; nucleotides not matched to a gene: 15. Germline V gene lookup returns CDR1 SGHAT and CDR2 FQNNGV. The CDR3 coding sequence is TGTGCCAGCATCGACCGGGACAGATTTATCGCGCCCCAGCATTTT. Protein sequence: CASIDRDRFIAPQHF.

In the case of this clone: The same CDR3 arises from other DNA sequences in this sample as well. The chain combines TRBV6-1 with TRBJ2-6; possible D gene TRBD1, 5 bases. Germline CDR1 reads MNHNS; CDR2 reads SASEGT. The CDR3 runs 15 residues. V was cut by 2 bases and J by 1 base, with 6 bases left in between. DNA for the CDR3: TGTGCCAGCAGTGAACAGGGATCTGGGGCCAACGTCCTGACTTTC. Its protein product is CASSEQGSGANVLTF.

The chain uses TRBV10-2 and TRBJ1-5; D is ambiguous. Germline-derived CDR1 and CDR2 are WSHSY and SAAADI. The CDR3 runs 14 residues. V lost 0 bases and J lost 4, with 7 bases in between. CDR3 protein: CASSESGPNQPQHF. CDR3 sequence (DNA): TGCGCCAGCAGTGAGTCAGGTCCAAATCAGCCCCAGCATTTT.

The chain is built from TRBV30 and TRBJ1-1, with D unclear. The V and J ends lost 1 base and 1 base respectively, with 22 bases between them. Germline CDR1 reads GTSNPN; CDR2 reads SVGIG (reference sequence). The CDR3 totals 18 residues. CDR3 coding DNA: TGTGCCTGGAGTGCCTGGAGTGGGATTCCTCTACAGAACACTGAAGCTTTCTTT. This gives the protein CAWSAWSGIPLQNTEAFF.

The J gene is TRBJ2-1, the V gene TRBV28; 8 nucleotides agree with TRBD2. The trim removed 5 bases at V and 5 bases at J, leaving 8 bases unmatched. Germline-derived CDR1 and CDR2 are MDHEN and SYDVKM. The CDR3 consists of 15 residues. CDR3 residues: CASSPSGSLNNEQFF. The CDR3 DNA follows: TGTGCCAGCAGTCCCAGCGGGAGTCTTAACAATGAGCAGTTCTTC.

In the case of this clone: This same CDR3 is encoded by further DNA sequences in the sample. The chain couples TRBV5-1 to TRBJ2-5; D remains ambiguous. The CDR3 is 12 amino acids. Trimming stripped 3 bases from V and 2 bases from J, with 5 bases between. Per the germline V gene, CDR1 is SGHRS and CDR2 is YFSETQ. The DNA of the CDR3 is TGCGCCAGCAGCTCGTCTCAAGAGACCCAGTACTTC. Encoded protein: CASSSSQETQYF.

The rearrangement links TRBV10-3 to TRBJ2-1; 11 nucleotides match TRBD2. The germline V gene has CDR1 ENHRY and CDR2 SYGVKD. V trimming: 7 bases; J trimming: 5 bases; junction bases outside the gene matches: 4. The CDR3 consists of 14 residues. CDR3 residues: CAIMELAGDNEQFF. CDR3 bases: TGTGCCATCATGGAACTAGCGGGGGACAATGAGCAGTTCTTC.

The chain employs TRBV7-8 and TRBJ1-1; D remains unclear. V lost 5 bases, J lost 2 bases, and 15 bases lay in between. The length of the CDR3 is 15 residues. Germline V gene lookup returns CDR1 SGHVS and CDR2 FQNEAQ. The CDR3 DNA follows: TGTGCCAGCAGCCCAGATCGGAGGTTCAACACTGAAGCTTTCTTT. Its protein product is CASSPDRRFNTEAFF.

This clone was seen once. V gene TRBV5-1 combines with J gene TRBJ2-7; D is unresolved. The V gene's germline CDR1 is SGHRS and CDR2 YFSETQ. The CDR3 runs to 15 residues. V shed 2 bases and J shed 2 bases, with 14 bases lying between them. The CDR3 DNA reads TGCGCCAGCAGCTTCTTACCGGGTCAGACCTACGAGCAGTACTTC. It is translated as CASSFLPGQTYEQYF.

V and J are TRBV28 and TRBJ1-5; no reliable D call. The CDR3 totals 18 residues. Germline V gives CDR1 MDHEN, CDR2 SYDVKM. Between the trimmed V and J ends, which lost 5 bases and 2 bases, there was a span of 22 bases. The CDR3 sequence: CASSPTWEANVGNQPQHF. The CDR3 nucleotides are TGTGCCAGCAGTCCCACGTGGGAGGCGAATGTGGGCAATCAGCCCCAGCATTTT.